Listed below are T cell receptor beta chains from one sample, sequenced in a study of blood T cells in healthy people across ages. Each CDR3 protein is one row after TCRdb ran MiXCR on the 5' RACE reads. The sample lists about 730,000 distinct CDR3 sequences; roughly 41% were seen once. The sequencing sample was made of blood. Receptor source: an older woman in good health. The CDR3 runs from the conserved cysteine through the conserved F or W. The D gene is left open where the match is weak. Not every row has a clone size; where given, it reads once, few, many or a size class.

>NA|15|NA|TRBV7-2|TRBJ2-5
TGTGCCAGCAGCTTAAATAGCGGAGAAAAAGAGACCCAGTACTTC
CASSLNSGEKETQYF
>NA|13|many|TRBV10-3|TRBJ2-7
TGTGCCATCAGTGATGCCCAGGCTTTGGAGCAGTACTTC
CAISDAQALEQYF
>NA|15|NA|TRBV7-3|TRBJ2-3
TGTGCCAGCAGCCCATGGACAGGGAGGGAAGATACGCAGTATTTT
CASSPWTGREDTQYF
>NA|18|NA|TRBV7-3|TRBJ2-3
TGTGCCAGCAGCTTGAAGCTACTTACGGATACTAGCACAGATACGCAGTATTTT
CASSLKLLTDTSTDTQYF
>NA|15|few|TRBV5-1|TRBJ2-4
TGCGCCAGCCATTTAGACCCTTCCCTCGGGGGCATTCAGTACTTC
CASHLDPSLGGIQYF
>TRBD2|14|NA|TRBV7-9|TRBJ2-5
TGTGCCAGCAGCTGGTCGTCGGGAGGGGAGACCCAGTACTTC
CASSWSSGGETQYF
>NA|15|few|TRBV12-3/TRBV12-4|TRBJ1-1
TGTGCCAGCAGTGAGAGAGGGGGGAGAGGCACTGAAGCTTTCTTT
CASSERGGRGTEAFF
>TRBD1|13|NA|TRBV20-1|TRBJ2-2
TGCAGTGCTAGAGCCACAGGGGTCGGGGAGCTGTTTTTT
CSARATGVGELFF
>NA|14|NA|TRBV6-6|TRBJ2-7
TGTGCCAGCAGTGACTCCGACGGAACCTACGAGCAGTACTTC
CASSDSDGTYEQYF
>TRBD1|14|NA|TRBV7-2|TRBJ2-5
TGTGCCAGCAGCCGTAAGGGACAGAGCAATGAGCAGTACTTC
CASSRKGQSNEQYF
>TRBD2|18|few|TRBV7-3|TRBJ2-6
TGTGCCAGCAGCTCCCCCGGGACTAGCGGCTCTGGGGCCAACGTCCTGACTTTC
CASSSPGTSGSGANVLTF
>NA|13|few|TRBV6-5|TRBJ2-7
TGTGCCAGCAGTTACTCGTATTCGAACGAGCAGTACTTC
CASSYSYSNEQYF
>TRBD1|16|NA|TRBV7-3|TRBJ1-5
TGTGCCAGCAGCCATCCGGACAGGCGTGGAAATCAGCCCCAGCATTTT
CASSHPDRRGNQPQHF
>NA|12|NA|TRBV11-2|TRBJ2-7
TGTGCCAGCAGCTTAGCCTCTCGCGAGCAGTACTTC
CASSLASREQYF
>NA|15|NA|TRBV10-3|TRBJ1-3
TGTGCCATCAGTGAGGAAACATTACGGGGAAACACCATATATTTT
CAISEETLRGNTIYF
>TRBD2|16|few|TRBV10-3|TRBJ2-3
TGTGCCATCAAATCTCCGCGGGAGGGAGGAGCAGATACGCAGTATTTT
CAIKSPREGGADTQYF
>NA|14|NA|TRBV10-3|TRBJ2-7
TGTGCCATCAGGGGACACGGCGGGGGCGATGAGCAGTACTTC
CAIRGHGGGDEQYF
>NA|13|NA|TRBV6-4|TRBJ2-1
TGTGCCAGCAGTGACTCAGGTTACAATGAGCAGTTCTTC
CASSDSGYNEQFF
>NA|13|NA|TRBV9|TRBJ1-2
TGTGCCAGCAGCGGAACAGGTTTAGAAGGCTACACCTTC
CASSGTGLEGYTF
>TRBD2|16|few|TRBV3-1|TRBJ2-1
TGTGCCAGCAGCCCCCGTAGCGGGACTCTCTCCAATGAGCAGTTCTTC
CASSPRSGTLSNEQFF
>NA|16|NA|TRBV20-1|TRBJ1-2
TGCAGTGCTAGAGTAGGGGGGGAAGGTGTCTTCAGAGGCTACACCTTC
CSARVGGEGVFRGYTF
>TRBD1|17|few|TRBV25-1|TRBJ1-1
TGTGCCAGCAGTGCCCAACCCGGGACAGGGAAGGTATTCGAAGCTTTCTTT
CASSAQPGTGKVFEAFF
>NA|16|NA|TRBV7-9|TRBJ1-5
TGTGCCAGCAGCTTAGGGGACACGGGGGACAATCAGCCCCAGCATTTT
CASSLGDTGDNQPQHF
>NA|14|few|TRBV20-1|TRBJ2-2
TGCAGTGCTAACAGAAACGTCGACACCGGGGAGCTGTTTTTT
CSANRNVDTGELFF
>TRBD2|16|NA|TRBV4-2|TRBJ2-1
TGTGCCAGCAGCCGACAGGGACTAGCGGGCGACAATGAACAGTTCTTC
CASSRQGLAGDNEQFF
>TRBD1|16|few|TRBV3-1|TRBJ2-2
TGTGCCAGCAGCCAAGATGGGACAGCCGTTACCGGGGAGCTGTTTTTT
CASSQDGTAVTGELFF
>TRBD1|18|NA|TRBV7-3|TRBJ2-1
TGTGCCAGCAGCTCGAACTCCCCGGGACAGGGGTCCTACAAGGAGCAGTTCTTC
CASSSNSPGQGSYKEQFF
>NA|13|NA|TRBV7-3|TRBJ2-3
TGTGCCAGCAGCTCGGGCGGCCCCTATACGCAGTATTTT
CASSSGGPYTQYF
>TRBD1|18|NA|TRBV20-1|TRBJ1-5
TGCAGTGCTAGAGATTCCGGGACAGGGGGCTTTAGCAATCAACCTCAGCATTTT
CSARDSGTGGFSNQPQHF
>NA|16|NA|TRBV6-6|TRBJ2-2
TGTGCCAGCAGTTACTCGAAGGGAATGAGGGCCGGGGAGCTGTTTTTT
CASSYSKGMRAGELFF
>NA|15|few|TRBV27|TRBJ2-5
TGTGCCAGCAGTTTACTACGGGGTTCCCAAGAGACCCAGTACTTC
CASSLLRGSQETQYF
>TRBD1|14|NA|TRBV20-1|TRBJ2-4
TGCAGTGCTAGAGAGAGGCGACAGGGAAACATTCAGTACTTC
CSARERRQGNIQYF
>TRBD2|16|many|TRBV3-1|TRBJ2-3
TGTGCCAGCACCTCCTCTAGCGGGGGGGCGACAGATACGCAGTATTTT
CASTSSSGGATDTQYF
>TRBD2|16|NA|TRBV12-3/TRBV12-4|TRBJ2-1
TGTGCCAGCAGTTTGGTAGCGGGGGGGAGAGGAGGTGAGCAGTTCTTC
CASSLVAGGRGGEQFF
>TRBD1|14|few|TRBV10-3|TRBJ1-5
TGTGCCATCAGGGGGGACAGTAGCAATCAGCCCCAGCATTTT
CAIRGDSSNQPQHF
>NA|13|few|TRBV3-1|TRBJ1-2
TGTGCCAGCAGCCAAATAACAAACAATGGCTACACCTTC
CASSQITNNGYTF
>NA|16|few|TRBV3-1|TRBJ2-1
TGTGCCAGCAGCCGGCCCACTAGAAGCTCCTACAATGAGCAGTTCTTC
CASSRPTRSSYNEQFF